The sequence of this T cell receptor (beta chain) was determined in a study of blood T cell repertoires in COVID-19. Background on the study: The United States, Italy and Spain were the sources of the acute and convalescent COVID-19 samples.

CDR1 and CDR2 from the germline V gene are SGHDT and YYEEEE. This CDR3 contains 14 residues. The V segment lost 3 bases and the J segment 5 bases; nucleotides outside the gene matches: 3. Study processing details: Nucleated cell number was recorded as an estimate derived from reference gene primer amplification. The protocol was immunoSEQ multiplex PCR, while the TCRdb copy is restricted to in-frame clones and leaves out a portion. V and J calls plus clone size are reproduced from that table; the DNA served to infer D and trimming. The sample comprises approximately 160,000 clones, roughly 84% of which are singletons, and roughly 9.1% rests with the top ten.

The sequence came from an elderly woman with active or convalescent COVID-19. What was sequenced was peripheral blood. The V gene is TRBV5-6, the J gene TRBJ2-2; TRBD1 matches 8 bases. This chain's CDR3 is CASSSRDRTGELFF. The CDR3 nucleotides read TGTGCCAGCAGCTCCCGGGACAGGACCGGGGAGCTGTTTTTT.